One sample yielded the 29 T cell receptor beta chains listed below, sequenced in a study of patients and donors after allogeneic stem cell transplantation. MiXCR was run by TCRdb on the RT-PCR reads, yielding one entry per CDR3 protein. The table shows about 230,000 distinct CDR3 sequences, with approximately 14% occurring only once. Sample: blood, either unsorted or a sorted T cell fraction (not recorded which). The receptor source for this set is a human donor who was either an allogeneic HSCT recipient or a stem cell or donor lymphocyte infusion donor (not recorded which). It is not recorded whose cells these are; they may come from a transplant donor.

The sample holds many counts of this clonotype. This chain uses TRBV21-1 with TRBJ2-5. TRBV21-1 is a pseudogene. CDR3 length equals 11 residues. CDR3: CASSKWETQYF. The CDR3 DNA reads as TGTGCCAGCAGCAAATGGGAGACCCAGTACTTC.

The table lists this clonotype with a few counts. CDR3 sequence: CAPPGASGVEAFF. In nucleotides, the CDR3 is TGTGCCCCCCCGGGCGCTTCGGGCGTAGAAGCTTTCTTT. This chain connects TRBV30 to TRBJ1-1, with no clear D. V dropped 8 bases and J dropped 8 bases, with 21 bases sitting between them. This CDR3 is 13 amino acids long. The germline gives CDR1 GTSNPN, CDR2 SVGIG (reference sequence).

Ten or more counts support this clonotype. DNA for the CDR3: TGTGCCAGCAGCTTAAGCGGCAGGGGTGCAGATACGCAGTATTTT. Translating it yields CASSLSGRGADTQYF. The V gene is TRBV7-3, the J gene TRBJ2-3; the D gene is possibly TRBD1 (6 bases). The CDR3 is 15 residues long. Trimming removed 1 base at V and 4 bases at J, with 12 bases between. Germline-derived CDR1 and CDR2 are SGHTA and FQGTGA. The full variable domain, with the rest looked up from reference TRBV7-3 and TRBJ2-3, is GAGVSQTPSNKVTEKGKYVELRCDPISGHTALYWYRQSLGQGPEFLIYFQGTGAADDSGLPNDRFFAVRPEGSVSTLKIQRTERGDSAVYLCASSLSGRGADTQYFGPGTRLTVL.

This clonotype has just a few counts. V usage is TRBV18 and J usage is TRBJ1-2, with D maybe TRBD1 (5 bases). The V end lost 5 bases, the J end lost 1 base, and 14 bases lay between the germline ends. In germline, CDR1 is KGHSH, CDR2 LQKENI. The CDR3 sequence is 15 residues long. CDR3 bases: TGTGCCAGCTCAGACCAGGGAAATCTTAACTATGGCTACACCTTC. It yields the protein CASSDQGNLNYGYTF.

This clonotype occurred many times. The chain has TRBV7-2 and TRBJ1-2; no clear D. The CDR3 totals 13 residues. The ends were cut back, 2 bases at V and 8 bases at J, with 12 bases in the middle. Per the germline V gene, CDR1 is SGHTA and CDR2 is FQGNSA. The chain's CDR3 is CASSLLGVGGYTF. The CDR3 DNA sequence: TGTGCCAGCAGCTTACTGGGAGTGGGAGGCTACACCTTC.

This sequence joins TRBV2 and TRBJ1-5; 7 bases align to TRBD1. After removal of 7 bases from V and 3 bases from J, the junction contained 3 bases not matched to a gene. CDR3 length equals 13 residues. The germline V gene encodes CDR1 SNHLY and CDR2 FYNNEI. CDR3 sequence (DNA): TGTGCCAGCATGGACAGGACCAATCAGCCCCAGCATTTT. It is translated as CASMDRTNQPQHF.

This clonotype was observed at least ten times. The chain joins TRBV7-2 to TRBJ2-1; 7 nucleotides agree with TRBD1. V lost 5 bases to trimming and J lost 8 bases; unmatched junction nucleotides: 9. The CDR3 runs 14 residues. Germline V gene lookup returns CDR1 SGHTA and CDR2 FQGNSA. The CDR3 loop is CASSTDNRGHEQFF. CDR3 DNA: TGTGCCAGCAGCACCGACAACAGGGGACATGAGCAGTTCTTC.

The genes are TRBV5-4 and TRBJ2-2, with 9 bases matching TRBD2. The CDR3 is made up of 15 amino acids. V lost 4 bases and J lost 3; bases outside the gene matches: 4. The V gene's germline CDR1 is SGHNT and CDR2 YYREEE (reference sequence). The CDR3 region is CASSQSGRYTGELFF. The CDR3 nucleotides read TGTGCCAGCAGCCAAAGCGGGAGGTACACCGGGGAGCTGTTTTTT.

J is TRBJ1-2 and V is TRBV7-2, with no clear D. The CDR3 contains 15 residues. Germline lookup yields CDR1 SGHTA and CDR2 FQGNSA. Trimming shortened V by 1 base and J by 0 bases, and 9 bases separated the two germline ends. The CDR3 DNA is TGTGCCAGCAGCTTAGGGTCAAATACTAACTATGGCTACACCTTC. It is translated as CASSLGSNTNYGYTF.

This clonotype was counted between two and nine times. This chain links TRBV7-8 with TRBJ1-2; no firm D call. Germline V CDR1 and CDR2: SGHVS, FQNEAQ. Trimming shortened V by 5 bases and J by 0 bases, and 13 bases separated the two germline ends. This CDR3 contains 15 residues. This CDR3 is CASSGEQIANYGYTF. Here the CDR3 DNA reads TGTGCCAGCAGCGGGGAACAAATAGCTAACTATGGCTACACCTTC.

The table lists this clonotype with a few counts. The genes are TRBV7-9 and TRBJ1-1; D possibly corresponds to TRBD1 (5 bases). The CDR3 spans 14 residues. Germline V lookup: CDR1 SEHNR, CDR2 FQNEAQ (reference sequence). Trimming left V 5 bases short and J 4 bases short, with 14 bases between. This CDR3 is CASSTQGVGTEAFF. CDR3 nucleotides: TGTGCCAGCAGCACCCAGGGCGTGGGCACTGAAGCTTTCTTT.

The genes are TRBV12-5 and TRBJ1-5; TRBD1 might be the D (6 bases). Germline CDR1 and CDR2: LGHNT and FRNRAP. V gave up 3 bases and J gave up 0 bases, with 18 bases separating them. The length of the CDR3 is 18 residues. CDR3 sequence reads: CASGFGVGQSYSNQPQHF. DNA of the CDR3: TGTGCTAGTGGTTTTGGCGTAGGACAGTCTTATAGCAATCAGCCCCAGCATTTT.

The chain employs TRBV10-3 and TRBJ1-3, with D possibly matching TRBD1 (5 bases). Germline CDR1 reads ENHRY; CDR2 reads SYGVKD. The CDR3 spans 14 residues. V was trimmed by 3 bases and J by 2 bases, leaving 8 bases between them. CDR3 nucleotide sequence: TGTGCCATCAGTGAATGGACACCTGGAAACACCATATATTTT. The encoded protein is CAISEWTPGNTIYF.

The V and J genes are TRBV23-1 and TRBJ2-7; D is tentatively TRBD1 or TRBD2 (5 bases each). TRBV23-1 is designated an ORF whose function remains uncertain. The CDR3 extends over 16 amino acids. V dropped 0 bases and J dropped 0 bases, with 12 bases sitting between them. This chain's CDR3 is CASSQSGDVFSYEQYF. The CDR3 nucleotides are TGCGCCAGCAGTCAATCTGGGGACGTCTTCTCCTACGAGCAGTACTTC.

The V and J genes are TRBV6-1 and TRBJ1-1; D uncertain. The CDR3 totals 13 residues. V was shortened by 0 bases and J by 7 bases, with 9 bases between the two germline ends. Germline CDR1 and CDR2: MNHNS and SASEGT. CDR3 bases: TGTGCCAGCAGTGAAGCAGGGCGTAATGAAGCTTTCTTT. Translation gives CASSEAGRNEAFF.

This clonotype was observed a few times. The chain links TRBV18 to TRBJ2-6, with TRBD2 matching over 7 bases. The germline CDR1 and CDR2 sequences are KGHSH and LQKENI. The ends lost 3 bases at V and 2 bases at J; junction bases unmatched: 4. The CDR3 is made up of 16 amino acids. This chain's CDR3 is CASSPVTSAGANVLTF. The CDR3 DNA sequence: TGTGCCAGCTCACCGGTTACTAGCGCTGGGGCCAACGTCCTGACTTTC.

The V gene is TRBV18, the J gene TRBJ2-7; 8 bases agree with TRBD1. Germline CDR1 KGHSH, CDR2 LQKENI. Germline trimming cut 4 bases from V and 2 bases from J; bases unmatched to any gene: 7. CDR3 length equals 15 residues. CDR3 sequence: CASSQGRGRPYEQYF. Written as DNA, the CDR3 is TGTGCCAGCTCACAAGGCAGGGGGCGCCCCTACGAGCAGTACTTC.

This clonotype was counted at least ten times. The chain employs TRBV19 and TRBJ2-1; the match to TRBD1 covers 8 bases. Germline V gene lookup returns CDR1 LNHDA and CDR2 SQIVND (reference sequence). Unmatched junction bases numbered 5, after V lost 6 bases and J lost 7 bases. This CDR3 is 13 amino acids long. The CDR3: CASSPGQANEQFF. In DNA form, the CDR3 reads TGTGCCAGTAGCCCGGGACAGGCGAATGAGCAGTTCTTC.

This clonotype was observed at least ten times. The chain employs TRBV12-3 or TRBV12-4 and TRBJ1-2; TRBD1 is a possible D gene (5 bases). The CDR3 length is 16 residues. V was clipped by 6 bases and J by 3 bases, with 20 bases between them. CDR3 nucleotide sequence: TGTGCCAGCAGAACTAGGGACTCCTCAAATTACTATGGCTACACCTTC. Its translation is CASRTRDSSNYYGYTF.

In regard to this clonotype: Possible read error: a much larger clone is one base away. The chain has TRBV7-2 and TRBJ1-1; D is uncertain. This CDR3 has 13 amino acids. CDR1 and CDR2 (germline): SGHTA, FQGNSA. The V end was cut by 5 bases, the J end by 0 bases, with 7 bases between. In DNA form, the CDR3 reads TGTGCCAGCAGCAAGTCCATGAACACTGAAGCTTTCTTT. Protein: CASSKSMNTEAFF. The full variable domain, its missing parts supplied by reference TRBV7-2 and TRBJ1-1, is GAGVSQSPSNKVTEKGKDVELRCDPISGHTALYWYRQSLGQGLEFLIYFQGNSAPDKSGLPSDRFSAERTGGSVSTLTIQRTQQEDSAVYLCASSKSMNTEAFFGQGTRLTVV.

There are a few counts of this clonotype. The rearrangement uses TRBV12-3 or TRBV12-4 and TRBJ2-1; D perhaps matches TRBD2 (5 bases). The CDR3 runs 16 residues. V gave up 8 bases and J gave up 8 bases, with 25 bases separating them. The DNA for the CDR3 is TGTGCCAGCCTCTTCGGGCGGGCCTCGACGGCAGATGAGCAGTTCTTC. This gives the protein CASLFGRASTADEQFF.

This chain uses TRBV20-1 with TRBJ1-1, with 7 bases matching TRBD1. Germline V gene sequence: CDR1 DFQATT, CDR2 SNEGSKA (reference sequence). The J segment lost 4 bases and the V segment lost 5 bases, leaving 10 bases of the junction unmatched. The CDR3 totals 14 residues. The CDR3 reads CSAPTYSGGTEAFF. As DNA, the CDR3 is TGCAGTGCTCCAACCTACTCAGGGGGCACTGAAGCTTTCTTT.

In this sample, this clonotype turned up a few times. The J gene is TRBJ2-5, the V gene TRBV7-6; D is unresolved. The V gene lost 5 bases and the J gene lost 4 bases, with 5 bases spanning the gap. The CDR3 covers 11 residues. Germline V lookup: CDR1 SGHVS, CDR2 FNYEAQ. Here the CDR3 DNA reads TGTGCCAGCAGCCCGGCAGAGACCCAGTACTTC. This encodes CASSPAETQYF.

This clonotype was counted a few times. This chain joins TRBV5-1 and TRBJ2-6; 11 bases line up with TRBD1. J gave up 1 base and V 4 bases, and 4 bases lay outside the gene matches. The germline gives CDR1 SGHRS, CDR2 YFSETQ. This CDR3 is 17 amino acids long. CDR3 bases: TGCGCCAGCAGCCGGGACAGGGGGGCTTCTGGGGCCAACGTCCTGACTTTC. Translating it yields CASSRDRGASGANVLTF.

This clonotype was counted at least ten times. The J gene is TRBJ2-5, the V gene TRBV11-2; 12 nucleotides agree with TRBD1. The CDR3 length is 15 residues. Germline V lookup: CDR1 SGHAT, CDR2 FQNNGV. With 5 bases clipped from V and 5 bases from J, the junction kept 6 bases outside the gene matches. The CDR3 loop reads CASSPAGQGAETQYF. CDR3 nucleotide sequence: TGTGCCAGCAGCCCAGCGGGACAGGGGGCTGAGACCCAGTACTTC.

The sample holds a few counts of this clonotype. The gene calls are TRBV3-1 and TRBJ2-7; D unclear. Germline lookup yields CDR1 LGHDT and CDR2 YNNKEL (reference sequence). The CDR3 runs to 13 residues. V lost 0 bases, J lost 1 base, and 4 bases lay in between. For the CDR3, the DNA is TGTGCCAGCAGCCAAGACTCTTCCTACGAGCAGTACTTC. Translation: CASSQDSSYEQYF.

In nucleotides, the CDR3 is TGTGCCTGGGGATCCGGGAGGCAGGGCACAGATACGCAGTATTTT. This encodes CAWGSGRQGTDTQYF. The chain joins TRBV30 to TRBJ2-3; TRBD2 matches at 7 bases. After removal of 5 bases from V and 1 base from J, the junction contained 9 bases not matched to a gene. Looked up from germline, CDR1 is GTSNPN and CDR2 is SVGIG (reference sequence). The CDR3 contains 15 residues. Together with reference TRBV30 and TRBJ2-3, the CDR3 gives the full variable domain: SQTIHQWPATLVQPVGSPLSLECTVEGTSNPNLYWYRQAAGRGLQLLFYSVGIGQISSEVPQNLSASRPQDRQFILSSKKLLLSDSGFYLCAWGSGRQGTDTQYFGPGTRLTVL.

This clonotype appeared a few times. The chain joins TRBV7-2 to TRBJ2-7; D tentatively fits TRBD1 or TRBD2 (5 bases each). The germline V gene encodes CDR1 SGHTA and CDR2 FQGNSA. The CDR3 has 13 amino acids. V lost 5 bases and J 3 bases, leaving 11 bases between the germline ends. The CDR3 DNA reads as TGTGCCAGCAGCCTGGGACCGAACTACGAGCAGTACTTC. Protein product: CASSLGPNYEQYF.

This clonotype was picked up a small number of times. The chain has TRBV6-1 and TRBJ2-6; 8 positions agree with TRBD1. The germline V gene encodes CDR1 MNHNS and CDR2 SASEGT. This CDR3 has 17 residues. V lost 5 bases, J lost 0 bases, and 6 bases stayed unmatched. In DNA form, the CDR3 reads TGTGCCAGCAGTCCCTCGGACAGGGCCTCTGGGGCCAACGTCCTGACTTTC. It encodes CASSPSDRASGANVLTF.